The source of this T cell receptor (beta chain) is a study of blood T cell repertoires in COVID-19. The CDR3 has 11 residues. V was shortened by 7 bases and J by 8 bases, with 9 bases between the two germline ends. Germline V CDR1 and CDR2: MNHEY, SVGAGI. Per the study methods: By means of reference gene primer amplification, nucleated cell counts were estimated. Repertoires were generated with immunoSEQ multiplex PCR, while TCRdb's copy carries only in-frame clones and drops some. V and J calls and clone size are given by that table; D and trimming were obtained from the DNA. The table has 200,000 to 300,000 clones, roughly 84% seen once.

The source is a middle-aged woman who had recovered from COVID-19. Sequencing input: peripheral blood. The chain uses TRBV6-5 and TRBJ1-3; D remains ambiguous. The CDR3 sequence is CASINTDTIYF. The CDR3 nucleotides are TGTGCCAGCATTAACACAGACACCATATATTTT.